The T cell receptor (beta chain) described here comes from a study of OX40 agonist ivuxolimab in advanced cancers. The study, taken as a whole, reports: Among the lowest peripheral clonal expansion occurred in 0.1-3.0 mg/kg partial responders. CD4+ and CD8+ blood T cells expanded clonally by week 6 at 0.1 to 3.0 mg/kg.

Assay: immunoSEQ multiplex PCR; the TCRdb copy retains only in-frame clones and omits some. The sample carries around 30,000 clones, 90% recorded once. Patients with autoimmune history or systemic immunosuppression were excluded. A remark on this clone: Its antigen is as yet unknown.

The CDR3 loop spans 17 amino acids. Looked up from germline, CDR1 is GTSNPN and CDR2 is SVGIG (reference sequence). V lost 5 bases and J lost 4, with 24 bases in between. The sequence was collected from an adult with an advanced solid tumor such as melanoma, head and neck, liver or kidney cancer. Sequences were derived from CD4+ or CD8+ T cells sorted from blood, sampled in a trial of the OX40 agonist ivuxolimab. The rearrangement joins TRBV30 to TRBJ2-1; maybe TRBD2 (6 bases). The CDR3 sequence is CAWGMGTGGKLYNEQFF. CDR3 DNA: TGTGCCTGGGGGATGGGAACTGGCGGGAAACTATACAATGAGCAGTTCTTC.